This TCR beta chain came from a study of glioma-infiltrating T cells. This CDR3 spans 15 amino acids. Per the germline V gene, CDR1 is SGHTA and CDR2 is FQGNSA. Remarks on this clonotype: The antigen is unknown. The junction differs from germline at one of its ends, possibly a read error.

Points from the study as a whole: Very few CDR3 sequences were shared between tissue and blood.

Amplification of TCR alpha and beta CDR3 regions from RNA used iRepertoire nested multiplex PCR. TCRdb independently ran MiXCR on the multiplex PCR reads; one entry per CDR3 protein. Seen here are 150,000 to 200,000 distinct CDR3 sequences, roughly 32% observed once, and the top ten hold 20%. V and J are TRBV7-2 and TRBJ2-7, with TRBD1 identical over 10 bases. The sequencing input was glioma tissue, nonneoplastic brain tissue, or PBMCs (not recorded which). The clonotype was recovered from a human donor with low-grade glioma or glioblastoma, undergoing nonglioma brain surgery, or in good health (not recorded which). The CDR3, as DNA: TGTGCCAGCAGCTCGTCGACAGGGGGCCTCTACGAGCAGCACTTC. It yields the protein CASSSSTGGLYEQHF.